These T cell receptor beta chains were read from a single sample in a study of blood T cells in healthy people across ages. TCRdb re-derived calls from the 5' RACE reads in MiXCR, one entry per CDR3 protein. The sample shows 650,000 to 700,000 distinct CDR3 sequences, 40% to 65% of them seen only once. The sample taken for sequencing was blood. These receptors originate from a woman of 80 years or more in good health. The CDR3 runs from the conserved cysteine through the conserved F or W. The D gene is left open where the match is weak. Only part of the rows carry a size: once, few, many, or a class if the clone is expanded.

abundance: .
d_gene: .
v_gene: TRBV11-1
j_gene: TRBJ2-1
CDR3nt: TGTGCCAGCAGCACGAGCATGGACTCCTACAATGAGCAGTTCTTC
CDR3aa: CASSTSMDSYNEQFF

abundance: .
d_gene: .
v_gene: TRBV4-1
j_gene: TRBJ2-2
CDR3nt: TGCGCCAGCAGCCAAGTAGGGTTGGGCACCGGGGAGCTGTTTTTT
CDR3aa: CASSQVGLGTGELFF

abundance: .
d_gene: TRBD2
v_gene: TRBV20-1
j_gene: TRBJ2-5
CDR3nt: TGCAGTGCTGGGACTAGCGGGACCCAAGAGACCCAGTACTTC
CDR3aa: CSAGTSGTQETQYF

abundance: .
d_gene: .
v_gene: TRBV7-2
j_gene: TRBJ2-3
CDR3nt: TGTGCCGGCAGCTTGGGAGGACGACACACAGATACGCAGTATTTT
CDR3aa: CAGSLGGRHTDTQYF

abundance: .
d_gene: .
v_gene: TRBV6-5
j_gene: TRBJ2-3
CDR3nt: TGTGCCAGCCAGGGGAGGATTCGTAGCACAGATACGCAGTATTTT
CDR3aa: CASQGRIRSTDTQYF

abundance: .
d_gene: TRBD1
v_gene: TRBV20-1
j_gene: TRBJ2-5
CDR3nt: TGCAGTGCTTGGGACAGAGTCCAAGAGACCCAGTACTTC
CDR3aa: CSAWDRVQETQYF

abundance: .
d_gene: TRBD2
v_gene: TRBV5-1
j_gene: TRBJ2-3
CDR3nt: TGCGCCAGCAGCTCCTCCGGGACTAGCGGGAGGACAGATACGCAGTATTTT
CDR3aa: CASSSSGTSGRTDTQYF

abundance: .
d_gene: .
v_gene: TRBV28
j_gene: TRBJ2-2
CDR3nt: TGTGCCAGCAGAACAGGGAACACCGGGGAGCTGTTTTTT
CDR3aa: CASRTGNTGELFF

abundance: many
d_gene: TRBD1
v_gene: TRBV5-1
j_gene: TRBJ1-1
CDR3nt: TGTGCCAGCAGTTTGGGGACAGGACCAAACACTGAAGCTTTCTTT
CDR3aa: CASSLGTGPNTEAFF

abundance: .
d_gene: .
v_gene: TRBV5-1
j_gene: TRBJ2-3
CDR3nt: TGCGCCAGCAGCGACTCTCAGGGCGCAGATACGCAGTATTTT
CDR3aa: CASSDSQGADTQYF

abundance: .
d_gene: .
v_gene: TRBV24-1
j_gene: TRBJ2-3
CDR3nt: TGTGCCGCCAGTGATTCGAGCGGTGCTTTCACAGATACGCAGTATTTT
CDR3aa: CAASDSSGAFTDTQYF

abundance: .
d_gene: .
v_gene: TRBV12-3/TRBV12-4
j_gene: TRBJ1-1
CDR3nt: TGTGCCAGCAGTTTTACAGGGGAAGCTTTCTTT
CDR3aa: CASSFTGEAFF

abundance: few
d_gene: TRBD1
v_gene: TRBV12-3/TRBV12-4
j_gene: TRBJ1-1
CDR3nt: TGTGCCAGCAGTCTTCAACAGGGGACTGAAGCTTTCTTT
CDR3aa: CASSLQQGTEAFF

abundance: many
d_gene: .
v_gene: TRBV3-1
j_gene: TRBJ2-1
CDR3nt: TGTGCCAGCAGCCAAGTAGGGGGGGCAGGGAGGTTCTTC
CDR3aa: CASSQVGGAGRFF

abundance: many
d_gene: .
v_gene: TRBV12-3/TRBV12-4
j_gene: TRBJ2-3
CDR3nt: TGTGCCAGCAGTTTCCAAAGCACAGATACGCAGTATTTT
CDR3aa: CASSFQSTDTQYF

abundance: .
d_gene: TRBD1
v_gene: TRBV12-3/TRBV12-4
j_gene: TRBJ1-5
CDR3nt: TGTGCCAGCAGCCCCACAGGGGTGAGCAATCAGCCCCAGCATTTT
CDR3aa: CASSPTGVSNQPQHF

abundance: .
d_gene: .
v_gene: TRBV20-1
j_gene: TRBJ1-2
CDR3nt: TGCACCGAACAGTCCACGAACTATGGCTACACCTTC
CDR3aa: CTEQSTNYGYTF

abundance: once
d_gene: TRBD2
v_gene: TRBV29-1
j_gene: TRBJ2-1
CDR3nt: TGCAGCGTTGAAGATGTCAGCGGGGGTAGCGATGAGCAGTTCTTC
CDR3aa: CSVEDVSGGSDEQFF

abundance: many
d_gene: TRBD1
v_gene: TRBV2
j_gene: TRBJ2-4
CDR3nt: TGTGCCAGCACTCGACAGGGTGGGAACATTCAGTACTTC
CDR3aa: CASTRQGGNIQYF

abundance: .
d_gene: .
v_gene: TRBV6-6
j_gene: TRBJ2-5
CDR3nt: TGTGCCAGCAGTTATGGTACGGGGGCACCCCAAGAGACCCAGTACTTC
CDR3aa: CASSYGTGAPQETQYF

abundance: .
d_gene: .
v_gene: TRBV20-1
j_gene: TRBJ2-3
CDR3nt: TGCAGTGCCACTCAGGTTGGAGATACGCAGTATTTT
CDR3aa: CSATQVGDTQYF

abundance: many
d_gene: .
v_gene: TRBV28
j_gene: TRBJ2-1
CDR3nt: TGTGCCAGCGGCGGTTTCAATGAGCAGTTCTTC
CDR3aa: CASGGFNEQFF

abundance: many
d_gene: .
v_gene: TRBV12-3/TRBV12-4
j_gene: TRBJ2-7
CDR3nt: TGTGCCAGCAGTTTCATGCAGTACTTC
CDR3aa: CASSFMQYF

abundance: many
d_gene: .
v_gene: TRBV11-1
j_gene: TRBJ2-3
CDR3nt: TGTGCCAGCAGCTTAGAGGGTGCTTATTATACTAGCACAGATACGCAGTATTTT
CDR3aa: CASSLEGAYYTSTDTQYF

abundance: .
d_gene: TRBD1
v_gene: TRBV18
j_gene: TRBJ2-1
CDR3nt: TGTGCCAGCTCACCTTTTCAAGGGACAGGGGACAATGAGCAGTTCTTC
CDR3aa: CASSPFQGTGDNEQFF

abundance: .
d_gene: TRBD1
v_gene: TRBV7-3
j_gene: TRBJ1-4
CDR3nt: TGTACCAGCAGCCCTCGGACAGGGGGAGAAAAACTGTTTTTT
CDR3aa: CTSSPRTGGEKLFF

abundance: .
d_gene: .
v_gene: TRBV4-1
j_gene: TRBJ1-2
CDR3nt: TGCGCCAGCACCTCAGGTTATGGCTACACCTTC
CDR3aa: CASTSGYGYTF

abundance: many
d_gene: TRBD1
v_gene: TRBV28
j_gene: TRBJ2-6
CDR3nt: TGTGCCAGCAGCTCAGGGGCCGGGACAGGGATCTTTGGGGCCAACGTCCTGACTTTC
CDR3aa: CASSSGAGTGIFGANVLTF

abundance: once
d_gene: .
v_gene: TRBV4-2
j_gene: TRBJ1-2
CDR3nt: TGTGCCAGCAGCCCCCGTGAGGGAGATGGCTACACCTTC
CDR3aa: CASSPREGDGYTF

abundance: .
d_gene: TRBD2
v_gene: TRBV27
j_gene: TRBJ2-4
CDR3nt: TGTGCCAGCAGTTTTGGCGGGGGAAAAAACATTCAGTACTTC
CDR3aa: CASSFGGGKNIQYF

abundance: many
d_gene: .
v_gene: TRBV28
j_gene: TRBJ2-5
CDR3nt: TGTGCCAGCGCCCTTGTCGGCGATGTAGTTGAGCAGTACTTC
CDR3aa: CASALVGDVVEQYF

abundance: few
d_gene: TRBD1
v_gene: TRBV12-3/TRBV12-4
j_gene: TRBJ1-1
CDR3nt: TGTGCCAGCAGCCTCAGGGGGCGGAACACTGAAGCTTTCTTT
CDR3aa: CASSLRGRNTEAFF

abundance: few
d_gene: .
v_gene: TRBV20-1
j_gene: TRBJ1-1
CDR3nt: TGCAGCGTCCGGAAACGGGGGGTAGTCGCTGAAGCTTTCTTT
CDR3aa: CSVRKRGVVAEAFF

abundance: few
d_gene: .
v_gene: TRBV15
j_gene: TRBJ2-7
CDR3nt: TGTGCCACCAGCTTCAACGGGCGGAGCTCCTACAATGAGCAGTACTTC
CDR3aa: CATSFNGRSSYNEQYF

abundance: .
d_gene: TRBD1
v_gene: TRBV12-3/TRBV12-4
j_gene: TRBJ1-3
CDR3nt: TGTGCTGGGGGACAGGGCACCTCCGGCGGAAACACCATATATTTT
CDR3aa: CAGGQGTSGGNTIYF

abundance: many
d_gene: TRBD2
v_gene: TRBV20-1
j_gene: TRBJ2-1
CDR3nt: TGCAGTGCTAGAGATCCGGCGGGAGTTTTCGATGAGCAGTTCTTC
CDR3aa: CSARDPAGVFDEQFF